The sequence of this T cell receptor (beta chain) was determined in a study of CD8 T cells in Susac syndrome. Findings and caveats of the study: The authors found about 17 Susac-specific public clones in total CD8+ repertoires and roughly five in CD8+ TEMRA repertoires. Regarding the TCR sequencing and HLA analysis, the study admitted that a relatively small number of individuals were involved.

As for this clonotype: Antigen: not known.

Germline V gene data show CDR1 as SGHTA and CDR2 as FQGTGA. This CDR3 contains 16 residues. The V end lost 2 bases, the J end lost 5 bases, and 19 bases lay between the germline ends. Random hexamers were used to reverse transcribe an amount of roughly 0.5 to 1 ug RNA. MiXCR was run by TCRdb on the immunoSEQ multiplex PCR reads, yielding one entry per CDR3 protein. In the table there are about 110,000 distinct CDR3 sequences, approximately 94% of which are singletons. The T cells that were sequenced for TCR beta were CD8+ and CD4+ cells from blood. The diagnostic criteria were recently defined, and patients with Susac syndrome met them for definite or probable disease.

Material for sequencing was CD8+ T cells from PBMCs. The TCR comes from a human donor with Susac syndrome. The chain links TRBV7-3 to TRBJ2-7; D is possibly TRBD1 (6 bases). The CDR3 sequence is CASSLSLIGGSHEQYF. CDR3 bases: TGTGCCAGCAGCTTATCCTTAATAGGGGGTAGCCACGAGCAGTACTTC.